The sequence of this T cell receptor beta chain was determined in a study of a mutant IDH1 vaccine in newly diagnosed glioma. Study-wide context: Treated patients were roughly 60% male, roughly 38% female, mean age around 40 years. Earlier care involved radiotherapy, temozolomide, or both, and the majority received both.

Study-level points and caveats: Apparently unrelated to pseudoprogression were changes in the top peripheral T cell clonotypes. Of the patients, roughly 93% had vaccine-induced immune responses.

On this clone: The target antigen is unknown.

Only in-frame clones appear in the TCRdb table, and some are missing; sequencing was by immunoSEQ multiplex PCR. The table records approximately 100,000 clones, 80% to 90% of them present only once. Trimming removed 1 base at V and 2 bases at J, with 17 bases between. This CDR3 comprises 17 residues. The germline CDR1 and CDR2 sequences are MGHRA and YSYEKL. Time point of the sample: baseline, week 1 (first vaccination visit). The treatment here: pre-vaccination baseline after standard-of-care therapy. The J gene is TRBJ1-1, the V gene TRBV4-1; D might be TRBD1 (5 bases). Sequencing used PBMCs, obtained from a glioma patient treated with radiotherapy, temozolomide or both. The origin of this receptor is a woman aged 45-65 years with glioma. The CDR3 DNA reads TGCGCCAGCAGCCAAGCGACCCCCGACAGCTACAACACTGAAGCTTTCTTT. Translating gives CASSQATPDSYNTEAFF.